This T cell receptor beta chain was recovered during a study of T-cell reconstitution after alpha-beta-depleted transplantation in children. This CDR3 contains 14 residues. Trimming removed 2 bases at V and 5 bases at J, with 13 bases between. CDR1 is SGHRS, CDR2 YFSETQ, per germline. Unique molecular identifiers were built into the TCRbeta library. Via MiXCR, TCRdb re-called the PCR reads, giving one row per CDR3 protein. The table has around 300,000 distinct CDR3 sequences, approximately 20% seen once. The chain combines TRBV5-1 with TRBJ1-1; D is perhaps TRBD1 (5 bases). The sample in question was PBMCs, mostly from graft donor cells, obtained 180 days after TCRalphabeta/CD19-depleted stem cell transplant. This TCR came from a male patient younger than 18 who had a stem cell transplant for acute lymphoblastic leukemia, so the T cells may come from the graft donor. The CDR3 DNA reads TGCGCCAGCAGCTTCGTAGGGGAAGGGACTGAAGCTTTCTTT. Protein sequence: CASSFVGEGTEAFF.